The present T cell receptor beta chain was sequenced within a study of blood T cell repertoires in COVID-19. Looking at the study overall: The study drew acute and convalescent COVID-19 samples from the United States, Italy and Spain.

Per the authors' pipeline: The assay estimated nucleated cells by amplifying reference gene primers. Sequencing was performed with immunoSEQ multiplex PCR; in TCRdb, only in-frame clones are kept and a portion is missing. The V and J calls and clone size are taken from that table; D and trimming were inferred from the DNA. The profile shows approximately 210,000 clones, roughly 77% of them singletons. V was cut by 11 bases and J by 3 bases, with 17 bases left in between. The CDR3 runs 14 residues. Germline lookup yields CDR1 MNHNY and CDR2 SVGAGI (reference sequence). This clonotype was obtained from a woman in her forties or fifties with acute COVID-19. The specimen sequenced was PBMCs or T cells enriched from blood (not recorded which). V and J are TRBV6-6 and TRBJ1-5; D not certain. The CDR3 nucleotides are TGTGCCGTACGCCCCTCGGGGAACAATCAGCCCCAGCATTTT. Encoded protein: CAVRPSGNNQPQHF.